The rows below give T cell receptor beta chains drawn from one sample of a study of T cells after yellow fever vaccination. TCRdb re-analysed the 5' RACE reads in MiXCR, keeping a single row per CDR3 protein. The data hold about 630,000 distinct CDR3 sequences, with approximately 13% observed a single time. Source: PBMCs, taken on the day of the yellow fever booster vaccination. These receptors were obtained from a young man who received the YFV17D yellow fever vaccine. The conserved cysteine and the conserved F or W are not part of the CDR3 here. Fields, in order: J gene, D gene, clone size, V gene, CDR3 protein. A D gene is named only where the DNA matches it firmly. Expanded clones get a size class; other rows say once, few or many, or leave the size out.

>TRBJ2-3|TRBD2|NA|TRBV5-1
ASSLVLAGPSTDTQY
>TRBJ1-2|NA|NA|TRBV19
ASTDWGHGYT
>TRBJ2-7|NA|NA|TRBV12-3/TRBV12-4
AGRNEQLAYEQY
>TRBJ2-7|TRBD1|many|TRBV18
ASADPPGGADEQY
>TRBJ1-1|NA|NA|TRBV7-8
ASSPQLGPVNTEAF
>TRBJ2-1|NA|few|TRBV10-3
AIRGAGDLYNEQF
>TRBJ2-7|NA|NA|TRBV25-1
ASRGLRTYEQY
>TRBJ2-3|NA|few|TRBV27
ASTAGRTRTDTQY
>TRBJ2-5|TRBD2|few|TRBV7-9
ASGSGSETQY
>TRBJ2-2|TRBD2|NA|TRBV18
ASSRGLGRTGELF
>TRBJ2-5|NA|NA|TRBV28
ASSLPRQAKY
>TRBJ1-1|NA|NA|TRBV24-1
ATSDLPAGTGAF
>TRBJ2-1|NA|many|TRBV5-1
ASSLLGVGLNEQF
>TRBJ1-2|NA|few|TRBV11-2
ASSLAGALNGYT
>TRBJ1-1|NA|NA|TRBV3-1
ASSQVRGNTEAF
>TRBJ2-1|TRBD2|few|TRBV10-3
AIREREEREQF
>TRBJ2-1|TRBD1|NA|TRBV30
AWGTGTSYNEQF
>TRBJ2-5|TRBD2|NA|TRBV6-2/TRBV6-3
ASSYSSASGMAETQY
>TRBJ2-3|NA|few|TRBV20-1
SARDGTGSSGFTDTQY
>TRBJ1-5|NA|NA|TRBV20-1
SARVSGLGNQPQH
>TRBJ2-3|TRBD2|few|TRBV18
ASSPSAGADTQY
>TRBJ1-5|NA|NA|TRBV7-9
ARGGVGDQPQH
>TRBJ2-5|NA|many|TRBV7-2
ASSPGTETQY
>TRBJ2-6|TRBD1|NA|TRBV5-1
ASSLGQGAGANVLT
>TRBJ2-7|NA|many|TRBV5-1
ASSPSSSYEQY
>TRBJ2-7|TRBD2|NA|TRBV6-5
ASGVTSHEQY
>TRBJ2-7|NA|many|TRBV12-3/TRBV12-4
ASSLGGGVYEQY
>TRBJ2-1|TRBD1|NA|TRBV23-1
ASSHGQGLYNEQF
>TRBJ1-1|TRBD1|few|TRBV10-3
AIRGTGDTEAF
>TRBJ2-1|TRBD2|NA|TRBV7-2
ASSPRLAGGPGNEQF
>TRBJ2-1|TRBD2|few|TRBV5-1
ASSDGLAGLVYEQF
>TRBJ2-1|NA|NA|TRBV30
AWSGGAGYNEQF
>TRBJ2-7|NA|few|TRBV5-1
ASSSVGTGTSYEQY
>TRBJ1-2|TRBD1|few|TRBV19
ASSIEQGYGYT
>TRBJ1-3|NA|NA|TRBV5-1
ASSGGEVGNTIY
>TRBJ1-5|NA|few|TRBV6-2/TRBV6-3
ASKRGDQPQH
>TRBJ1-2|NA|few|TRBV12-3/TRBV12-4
ASTPSYSNYGYT
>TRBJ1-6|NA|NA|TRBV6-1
ANPDKRWNSPLH
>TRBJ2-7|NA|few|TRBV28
ATSGLKGSYEQY
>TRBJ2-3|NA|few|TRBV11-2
ATGWDPSTDTQY
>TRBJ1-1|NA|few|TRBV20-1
SAIIRSAEAF
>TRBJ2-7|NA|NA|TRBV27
ASPPRIPYEQY
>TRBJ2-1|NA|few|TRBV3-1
ASSQASRADEQF
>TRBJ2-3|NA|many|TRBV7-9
ASSPSGGATDTQY
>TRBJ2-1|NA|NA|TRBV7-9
ASQNRSYNEQF
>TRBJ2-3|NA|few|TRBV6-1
ATHAIRRVGTDTQY
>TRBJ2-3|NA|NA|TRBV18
ASSPSSLTDTQY
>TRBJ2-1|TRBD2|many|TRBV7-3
ASSPPGLAGDEQF
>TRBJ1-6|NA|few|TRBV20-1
SAPTNEGSYNSPLH
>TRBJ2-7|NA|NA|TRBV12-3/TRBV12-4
ASSSARGVLVYEQY
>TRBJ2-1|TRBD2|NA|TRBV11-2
ASSSGLAMDEQF
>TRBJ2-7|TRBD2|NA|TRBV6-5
ASSYPSVAGRYEQY
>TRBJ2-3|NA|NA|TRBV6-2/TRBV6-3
ASSYYGTLRTDTQY
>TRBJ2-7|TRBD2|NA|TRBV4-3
ASRPGTSAYEQY
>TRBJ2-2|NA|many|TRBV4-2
ASSQELTGSGELF
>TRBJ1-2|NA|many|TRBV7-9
ASSFGDYGYT
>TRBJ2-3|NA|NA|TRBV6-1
ASGEGQLGDTQY
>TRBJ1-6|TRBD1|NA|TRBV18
ASSPVPGQGSALH
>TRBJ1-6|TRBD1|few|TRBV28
ASSPRTGVNSPLH